Below are 18 T cell receptor beta chains sequenced from a single sample in a study of cytomegalovirus exposure and HLA in healthy donors. PCR amplification relied on 60 Vbeta primers (plus 13 Jbeta primers). Produced via immunoSEQ multiplex PCR; TCRdb's table is partial and in-frame only. The table includes fewer than 250,000 clones, 79% detected once. Sequencing was carried out using PBMCs. Every receptor here comes from a male donor in good health and CMV-seropositive.

V gene TRBV28 combines with J gene TRBJ2-1, with 7 nucleotides matching TRBD2. The CDR3 loop spans 15 amino acids. The germline gives CDR1 MDHEN, CDR2 SYDVKM. V dropped 3 bases and J dropped 4; count of bases not matched to a gene: 6. The CDR3 region is CASSLSASGYNEQFF. CDR3 coding DNA: TGTGCCAGCAGTTTGTCGGCTAGCGGATACAATGAGCAGTTCTTC.

The chain carries TRBV7-2 and TRBJ2-2; 10 bases line up with TRBD2. CDR1 is SGHTA and CDR2 is FQGNSA in the germline V gene. Unmatched junction bases numbered 8, after V lost 5 bases and J lost 2 bases. The CDR3 is 17 residues long. The CDR3 here is CASSPRRTSGNTGELFF. For the CDR3, the DNA is TGTGCCAGCAGCCCCAGAAGGACTAGCGGAAACACCGGGGAGCTGTTTTTT.

This rearrangement joins TRBV19 to TRBJ1-1; 7 bases are shared with TRBD1. The CDR3 is 15 amino acids. The V and J ends lost 5 bases and 0 bases, in that order; junction bases with no gene match: 6. Germline V gives CDR1 LNHDA, CDR2 SQIVND (reference sequence). The DNA for the CDR3 is TGTGCCAGTAGTCTAGGGACAGTGATGAACACTGAAGCTTTCTTT. It yields the protein CASSLGTVMNTEAFF.

This chain connects TRBV6-5 to TRBJ2-5; TRBD2 matches at 9 bases. V shed 4 bases, J shed 5 bases, and the junction held 8 bases outside the gene matches. The CDR3 length is 15 residues. Germline V lookup: CDR1 MNHEY, CDR2 SVGAGI. CDR3 nucleotides: TGTGCCAGCAGTTCCCTTGGAGCGGGAGGTGAGACCCAGTACTTC. Encoded protein: CASSSLGAGGETQYF.

This sequence joins TRBV29-1 and TRBJ1-5; D is ambiguous. V lost 4 bases and J lost 2, with 9 bases in between. Germline V gene lookup returns CDR1 SQVTM and CDR2 ANQGSEA. The CDR3 consists of 13 residues. This CDR3 reads CSVAGRGNQPQHF. DNA of the CDR3: TGCAGCGTTGCCGGGAGGGGCAATCAGCCCCAGCATTTT.

This clone was seen a few times. The chain recombines TRBV11-2 with TRBJ2-1; D unresolved. This CDR3 spans 11 amino acids. Germline V gene data show CDR1 as SGHAT and CDR2 as FQNNGV. Trimming removed 2 bases from V and 10 bases from J, with 6 bases in between. CDR3 sequence (DNA): TGTGCCAGCAGCTTAACGGAGGAGCAGTTCTTC. This translates into CASSLTEEQFF.

For this clone: A read error may account for a junction end that differs from germline. The V and J genes are TRBV7-8 and TRBJ1-1; 9 bases are a match to TRBD1. The CDR3 covers 16 residues. Germline assignment: CDR1 SGHVS and CDR2 FQNEAQ. CDR3 DNA: TGTGTCAGCAGCGCGTACAGGGGGCCTACGAACACTGAAGCTTTCTTT. This gives the protein CVSSAYRGPTNTEAFF.

This chain links TRBV29-1 with TRBJ2-5; D not resolved. CDR1 is SQVTM and CDR2 is ANQGSEA in the germline V gene. This CDR3 is 13 amino acids long. Trimming stripped 4 bases from V and 5 bases from J, with 14 bases between. CDR3 residues: CSVAAQSLETQYF. CDR3 nucleotide sequence: TGCAGCGTTGCTGCGCAATCGCTTGAGACCCAGTACTTC.

The V and J genes are TRBV19 and TRBJ1-5, with 8 bases aligning to TRBD1. The CDR3 is 14 residues long. Germline assignment: CDR1 LNHDA and CDR2 SQIVND (reference sequence). V lost 3 bases to trimming and J lost 4 bases; unmatched junction nucleotides: 2. CDR3 DNA sequence: TGTGCCAGTAGTATCCGGGACAGGAATCAGCCCCAGCATTTT. Translation: CASSIRDRNQPQHF.

The chain links TRBV2 to TRBJ2-3; possibly TRBD1 for D (7 bases). Per germline, CDR1 SNHLY and CDR2 FYNNEI. The germline V and J ends were trimmed by 6 bases and 3 bases, with 13 bases remaining between them. CDR3 length: 14 residues. CDR3 region: CASSRGEATDTQYF. The CDR3 DNA reads as TGTGCCAGCAGCAGGGGGGAGGCGACAGATACGCAGTATTTT.

This chain connects TRBV5-1 to TRBJ2-5; 9 nucleotides line up with TRBD1. Trimming at V came to 3 bases and at J to 3 bases, leaving 3 bases not matched to a gene. This CDR3 region has 14 residues. Germline CDR1 reads SGHRS; CDR2 reads YFSETQ. Written as DNA, the CDR3 is TGCGCCAGCAGCTCGGACAGGGGCGAAGAGACCCAGTACTTC. Its translation: CASSSDRGEETQYF.

This sequence joins TRBV4-2 and TRBJ2-2, with 8 nucleotides matching TRBD2. Germline trimming cut 0 bases from V and 6 bases from J; bases unmatched to any gene: 3. The CDR3 is 15 amino acids. Germline loops: CDR1 LGHNA, CDR2 YNFKEQ. CDR3 residues: CASSQDAGGPGELFF. CDR3 DNA: TGTGCCAGCAGCCAAGACGCGGGAGGCCCCGGGGAGCTGTTTTTT.

CDR3 in DNA: TGTGCCACCCCGGGAAGGCAGGGGTATGGCTACACCTTC. As protein: CATPGRQGYGYTF. J is TRBJ1-2 and V is TRBV28; D is perhaps TRBD1 (6 bases). Germline CDR1 is MDHEN and CDR2 is SYDVKM. The CDR3 is 13 residues long. The germline V and J ends were trimmed by 10 bases and 5 bases, with 17 bases remaining between them.

Remarks on this clone: At the DNA level, this CDR3 is encoded by other sequences in the same sample as well. The chain employs TRBV9 and TRBJ1-2, with TRBD1 as a possible D gene (6 bases). With 4 bases removed from V and 4 bases from J, the gap between germline ends came to 17 bases. Germline V gives CDR1 SGDLS, CDR2 YYNGEE. The CDR3 runs to 15 residues. CDR3 amino acids: CASSRTATQGYGYTF. CDR3 nucleotides: TGTGCCAGCAGCCGGACAGCCACCCAGGGCTATGGCTACACCTTC.

The rearrangement links TRBV7-9 to TRBJ2-7, with 9 nucleotides matching TRBD2. CDR3 length equals 15 residues. J was trimmed by 5 bases and V by 7 bases; bases with no gene match: 12. Germline CDR1 and CDR2: SEHNR and FQNEAQ (reference sequence). The CDR3 nucleotides are TGTGCCAGCAACAACGCGGGAGGGTGGTTTAACGAGCAGTACTTC. Its translation: CASNNAGGWFNEQYF.

V and J are TRBV29-1 and TRBJ1-4; possible D gene TRBD1, 5 bases. The CDR3 runs to 15 residues. Trimming removed 4 bases from V and 0 bases from J, with 12 bases in between. Germline V gives CDR1 SQVTM, CDR2 ANQGSEA. CDR3 amino acids: CSVADTEATNEKLFF. CDR3 nucleotides: TGCAGCGTTGCGGACACCGAGGCAACTAATGAAAAACTGTTTTTT. The full variable domain, its missing parts supplied by reference TRBV29-1 and TRBJ1-4, is SAVISQKPSRDICQRGTSLTIQCQVDSQVTMMFWYRQQPGQSLTLIATANQGSEATYESGFVIDKFPISRPNLTFSTLTVSNMSPEDSSIYLCSVADTEATNEKLFFGSGTQLSVL.

The chain couples TRBV7-2 to TRBJ2-1; 9 nucleotides line up with TRBD2. Germline CDR1 and CDR2: SGHTA and FQGNSA. The CDR3 has 16 amino acids. V was clipped by 0 bases and J by 4 bases; unmatched bases: 4. The CDR3: CASSLAVTSGYNEQFF. The CDR3 nucleotides are TGTGCCAGCAGCTTAGCGGTGACTAGCGGATACAATGAGCAGTTCTTC.

A few counts support this clone. This CDR3 reads CSVDGTSGRSGPETQYF. In DNA form, the CDR3 reads TGCAGCGTTGACGGGACTAGCGGGAGATCGGGACCCGAGACCCAGTACTTC. This sequence joins TRBV29-1 and TRBJ2-5, with 14 positions matching TRBD2. J was trimmed by 5 bases and V by 3 bases; bases with no gene match: 11. CDR1 is SQVTM and CDR2 is ANQGSEA in the germline V gene. There are 17 residues in the CDR3.